This T cell receptor (beta chain) derives from a study of Graves' ophthalmopathy and Graves' hyperthyroidism. This clonotype was recorded a few times. Its antigen is as yet unknown. Study-level findings and limits: In blood appeared most of the expanded thyroid clonotypes whose frequency exceeded 0.001.

TCR beta CDR3 regions were amplified from RNA transcripts. RT-PCR in the first round used HTBI primers; a second-round multiplex PCR followed. One entry per CDR3 protein results from TCRdb running MiXCR on the multiplex PCR reads. Among about 390,000 distinct CDR3 sequences listed, 15% to 17% were seen once. This CDR3 comprises 13 residues. CDR1 DFQATT and CDR2 SNEGSKA come from the germline V gene (reference sequence). With 1 base removed from V and 11 bases from J, the gap between germline ends came to 18 bases. This chain links TRBV20-1 with TRBJ2-7; D is unresolved. This sequence was found in a woman aged 18-29 years with stable Graves' hyperthyroidism. The source material was peripheral blood. CDR3 nucleotide sequence: TGCAGTGCTAGAGTTGGCTTTTCAGGCGTGGAGTACTTC. This encodes CSARVGFSGVEYF.